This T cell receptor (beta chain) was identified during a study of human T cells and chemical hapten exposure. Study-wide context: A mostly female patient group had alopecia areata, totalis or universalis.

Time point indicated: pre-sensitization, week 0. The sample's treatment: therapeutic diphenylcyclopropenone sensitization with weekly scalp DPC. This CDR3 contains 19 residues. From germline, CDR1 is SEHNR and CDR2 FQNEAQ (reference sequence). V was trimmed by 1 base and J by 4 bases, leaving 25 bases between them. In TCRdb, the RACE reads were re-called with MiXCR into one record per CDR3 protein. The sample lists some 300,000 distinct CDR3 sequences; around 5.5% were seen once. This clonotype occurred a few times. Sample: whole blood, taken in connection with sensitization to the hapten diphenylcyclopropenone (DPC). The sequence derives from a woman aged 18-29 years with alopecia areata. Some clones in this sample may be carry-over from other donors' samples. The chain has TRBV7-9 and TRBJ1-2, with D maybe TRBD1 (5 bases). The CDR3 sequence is CASSLVGPDALGRGYGYTF. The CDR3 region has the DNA TGTGCCAGCAGCTTAGTCGGGCCAGACGCCCTGGGACGGGGCTATGGCTACACCTTC.